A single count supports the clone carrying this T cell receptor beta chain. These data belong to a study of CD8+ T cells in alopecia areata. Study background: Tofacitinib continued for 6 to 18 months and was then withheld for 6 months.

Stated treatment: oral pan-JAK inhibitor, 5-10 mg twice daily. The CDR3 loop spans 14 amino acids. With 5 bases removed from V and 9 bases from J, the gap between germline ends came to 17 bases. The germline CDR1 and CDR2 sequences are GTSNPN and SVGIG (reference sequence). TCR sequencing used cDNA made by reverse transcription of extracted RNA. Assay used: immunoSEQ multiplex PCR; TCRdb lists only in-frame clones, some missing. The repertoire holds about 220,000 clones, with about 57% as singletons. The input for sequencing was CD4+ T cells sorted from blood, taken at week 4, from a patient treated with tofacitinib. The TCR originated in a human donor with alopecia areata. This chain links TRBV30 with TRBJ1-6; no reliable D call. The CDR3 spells CAWGNDGIGSPLHF. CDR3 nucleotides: TGTGCCTGGGGTAACGACGGAATCGGTTCACCCCTCCACTTT.